The 12 T cell receptor beta chains below come from one sample, sequenced in a study of TIL therapy for anti-PD-1-resistant metastatic lung cancer. This sample's time point: pre-treatment sample, taken before nivolumab and TIL therapy. The tumor samples were excised metastases, mostly pleural nodules or supraclavicular lymph nodes. This was the immunoSEQ v3 assay. Produced via immunoSEQ multiplex PCR; TCRdb's table is partial and in-frame only. The table records 95,000 or so clones, approximately 65% of them present only once. The sample in question was tumor tissue, obtained at baseline. These receptors were collected from a person between 25 and 80 years old with non-small cell lung cancer.

CDR3 sequence: CASSFPRGRGTYGYTF. The CDR3 bases are TGTGCCAGCAGTTTTCCCCGGGGCAGGGGCACATATGGCTACACCTTC. The chain is built from TRBV28 and TRBJ1-2; the D gene is possibly TRBD1 (6 bases). The CDR3 is 16 residues long. Germline assignment: CDR1 MDHEN and CDR2 SYDVKM. The V gene lost 3 bases and the J gene lost 5 bases, with 19 bases spanning the gap.

J is TRBJ2-7 and V is TRBV27, with D hard to call. V was clipped by 8 bases and J by 2 bases, with 13 bases between them. CDR3 length: 13 amino acids. Germline assignment: CDR1 MNHEY and CDR2 SMNVEV (reference sequence). The CDR3 DNA reads as TGTGCCAGCGGTCCCCGACCCCCCTACGAGCAGTACTTC. It specifies CASGPRPPYEQYF.

The chain combines TRBV18 with TRBJ2-7, with 7 positions matching TRBD1. CDR1 and CDR2 (germline): KGHSH, LQKENI. This CDR3 comprises 14 residues. V lost 2 bases and J lost 4; bases outside the gene matches: 5. CDR3 sequence: CASSPVSGQYEQYF. The CDR3 coding sequence is TGTGCCAGCTCACCAGTGTCGGGACAGTACGAGCAGTACTTC.

This clone was seen only a few times. Here the CDR3 reads CASSSPRSSYNSPLHF. CDR3 sequence (DNA): TGTGCCAGCAGTTCCCCTCGGAGCTCCTATAATTCACCCCTCCACTTT. The chain is built from TRBV27 and TRBJ1-6; D unclear. The germline gives CDR1 MNHEY, CDR2 SMNVEV (reference sequence). Trimming pared 4 bases from V and 0 bases from J, leaving 10 bases between. There are 16 residues in the CDR3.

This chain uses TRBV4-3 with TRBJ2-1, with 7 bases aligning to TRBD1. This CDR3 spans 12 amino acids. Germline lookup yields CDR1 LGHNA and CDR2 YSLEER. J was trimmed by 8 bases and V by 4 bases; bases with no gene match: 2. CDR3 loop: CASSRQGYEQFF. The CDR3 DNA sequence: TGCGCCAGCAGCCGACAGGGCTATGAGCAGTTCTTC.

CDR3 bases: TGTGCCAGCAGTGTCTGGCTAGCGGGAGATGAGCAGTTCTTC. Residues: CASSVWLAGDEQFF. The J gene is TRBJ2-1, the V gene TRBV2; TRBD2 matches at 10 bases. V shed 4 bases, J shed 8 bases, and the junction held 5 bases outside the gene matches. Germline assignment: CDR1 SNHLY and CDR2 FYNNEI. This CDR3 is built from 14 residues.

This chain links TRBV6-5 with TRBJ2-1; D unresolved. V was trimmed by 0 bases and J by 0 bases, leaving 6 bases between them. CDR1 is MNHEY and CDR2 is SVGAGI in the germline V gene. The CDR3 sequence is 15 residues long. This chain's CDR3 is CASSYSLTSYNEQFF. DNA for the CDR3: TGTGCCAGCAGTTACTCCCTTACCTCCTACAATGAGCAGTTCTTC.

The table lists this clone with a count of one. This rearrangement joins TRBV27 to TRBJ1-5, with unresolved D. Germline CDR1 is MNHEY and CDR2 is SMNVEV (reference sequence). V was shortened by 5 bases and J by 4 bases, with 9 bases between the two germline ends. The CDR3 contains 13 residues. CDR3 sequence: CASSLYRNQPQHF. Written as DNA, the CDR3 is TGTGCCAGCAGTCTATACCGGAATCAGCCCCAGCATTTT.

The sample holds many counts of this clone. The CDR3 protein is CASSIQGRYSPLHF. In DNA form, the CDR3 reads TGTGCCAGTAGTATTCAGGGAAGGTATTCACCCCTCCACTTT. The chain joins TRBV19 to TRBJ1-6; TRBD1 might be the D (5 bases). This CDR3 has 14 amino acids. The germline gives CDR1 LNHDA, CDR2 SQIVND (reference sequence). The V and J ends lost 3 bases and 8 bases respectively, with 11 bases between them. Drawing the rest from reference TRBV19 and TRBJ1-6, the complete variable domain is DGGITQSPKYLFRKEGQNVTLSCEQNLNHDAMYWYRQDPGQGLRLIYYSQIVNDFQKGDIAEGYSVSREKKESFPLTVTSAQKNPTAFYLCASSIQGRYSPLHFGNGTRLTVT.

Only one count was recorded for this clone. The chain recombines TRBV2 with TRBJ1-4, with D hard to call. There are 14 residues in the CDR3. Germline assignment: CDR1 SNHLY and CDR2 FYNNEI. The V gene lost 3 bases and the J gene lost 8 bases, with 13 bases spanning the gap. The CDR3 sequence: CASSEWITREKLFF. DNA of the CDR3: TGTGCCAGCAGTGAGTGGATAACGCGGGAAAAACTGTTTTTT.

This chain links TRBV6-2 or TRBV6-3 with TRBJ2-1; D remains unclear. The ends were cut back, 5 bases at V and 6 bases at J, with 20 bases in the middle. Germline V gene sequence: CDR1 MNHEY, CDR2 SVGEGT. This CDR3 contains 16 residues. CDR3 DNA: TGTGCCAGCAGTCAACTACCCATCGTGGGTGGCAATGAGCAGTTCTTC. The encoded protein is CASSQLPIVGGNEQFF.

The J gene is TRBJ2-1, the V gene TRBV6-5; 13 bases align to TRBD2. Germline V gene data show CDR1 as MNHEY and CDR2 as SVGAGI. J was trimmed by 9 bases and V by 10 bases; bases with no gene match: 9. There are 14 residues in the CDR3. The CDR3 is CATHGLAGVREQFF. The CDR3, as DNA: TGTGCCACCCACGGACTAGCGGGAGTTCGTGAGCAGTTCTTC.